This T cell receptor beta chain was observed in a study of cytomegalovirus exposure and HLA in healthy donors. The count of this clone is one. PCR primers comprised 60 Vbeta and 13 Jbeta primers. TCRdb keeps only in-frame clones here, not all; method: immunoSEQ multiplex PCR. The table shows 160,000 or so clones, with approximately 84% occurring only once. The receptor was isolated from a male donor in good health and CMV-seropositive. Source material: PBMCs.

The CDR3 spells CASSSGTLQETQYF. The CDR3 DNA is TGTGCCAGCTCCTCCGGGACTCTCCAAGAGACCCAGTACTTC. This chain joins TRBV18 and TRBJ2-5; D is perhaps TRBD2 (6 bases). The CDR3 spans 14 residues. V shed 6 bases and J shed 1 base, with 12 bases lying between them. In germline, CDR1 is KGHSH, CDR2 LQKENI.